Below, 26 T cell receptor beta chains from the same sample are listed, as sequenced in a study of shared clonotypes between healthy human individuals. Using immunoSEQ multiplex PCR, the repertoire was profiled, and TCRdb retains in-frame clones only, with some absent. The sample lists around 2,000,000 clones, 85% to 95% seen once, with about 0.13% in the top ten. Input material: naive CD4+ T cells sorted from blood. The subset was: CD45RA+ positively selected. All receptors derive from a man between 18 and 29 years old in good health.

The table lists this clone with a count of one. In the same sample, other DNA sequences code for this CDR3. V usage is TRBV5-1 and J usage is TRBJ1-4, with D perhaps matching TRBD1 (5 bases). Trimming removed 0 bases from V and 8 bases from J, with 11 bases in between. Germline CDR1 is SGHRS and CDR2 is YFSETQ. There are 14 residues in the CDR3. CDR3 sequence (DNA): TGCGCCAGCAGCTTGGGGGGGTTAGGAGAAAAACTGTTTTTT. Its translation: CASSLGGLGEKLFF.

This rearrangement joins TRBV5-1 to TRBJ2-5; D is undetermined. Trimming removed 5 bases at V and 5 bases at J, with 13 bases between. This CDR3 spans 13 amino acids. Germline V CDR1 and CDR2: SGHRS, YFSETQ. The DNA of the CDR3 is TGCGCCAGCAGTTTAGGTTCAGTGGAGACCCAGTACTTC. Encoded protein: CASSLGSVETQYF.

With respect to this clone: Other DNA sequences of this sample code for an identical CDR3. V and J are TRBV4-1 and TRBJ2-1; D possibly uses TRBD1 or TRBD2 (5 bases each). V shed 4 bases and J shed 0 bases, with 10 bases lying between them. Per the germline V gene, CDR1 is MGHRA and CDR2 is YSYEKL. This CDR3 spans 15 amino acids. The CDR3 spells CASSPRDHSYNEQFF. Here the CDR3 DNA reads TGCGCCAGCAGCCCCAGGGACCACTCCTACAATGAGCAGTTCTTC.

The V and J genes are TRBV7-9 and TRBJ1-2; possible D gene TRBD1, 5 bases. Between the trimmed V and J ends, which lost 2 bases and 4 bases, there was a span of 11 bases. Germline CDR1 SEHNR, CDR2 FQNEAQ (reference sequence). The CDR3 is 14 residues long. The CDR3: CASSLLIDSYGYTF. CDR3 nucleotides: TGTGCCAGCAGCTTATTAATAGACAGCTATGGCTACACCTTC.

This clone was seen repeatedly, ten times or more. The chain couples TRBV30 to TRBJ1-2; no reliable D call. CDR1 GTSNPN and CDR2 SVGIG come from the germline V gene (reference sequence). Trimming removed 3 bases at V and 1 base at J, with 9 bases between. The CDR3 is 13 amino acids. CDR3 in amino acids: CAWRADLNYGYTF. CDR3 DNA sequence: TGTGCCTGGAGGGCAGACCTTAACTATGGCTACACCTTC.

About this clone: Without the conserved terminal phenylalanine or tryptophan, this CDR3 likely stems from a read error. The DNA is omitted, as the CDR3 cannot be located on it reliably, and the CDR3 follows TCRdb's listing. The chain combines TRBV6-1 with TRBJ2-7; TRBD1 is the table's D call and was not checked against the DNA. Germline CDR1 and CDR2: MNHNS and SASEGT. The CDR3 extends over 14 residues, inclusive of both ends. The CDR3 sequence is CATTTQPGTGGVSL.

The CDR3 is CASSIDYYSPYEQYF. DNA of the CDR3: TGTGCCAGCAGCATCGACTACTACTCCCCCTACGAGCAGTACTTC. V is TRBV6-6 and J is TRBJ2-7; possibly TRBD2 for D (5 bases). Germline loops: CDR1 MNHNY, CDR2 SVGAGI (reference sequence). The CDR3 has 15 residues. The V gene lost 6 bases and the J gene lost 2 bases, with 17 bases spanning the gap.

The V gene is TRBV5-1, the J gene TRBJ1-1; possible D gene TRBD1, 6 bases. V was clipped by 10 bases and J by 4 bases, with 20 bases between them. The CDR3 sequence is 14 residues long. Germline values: CDR1 SGHRS, CDR2 YFSETQ. This CDR3 reads CAGQWSQGTTEAFF. CDR3 in DNA: TGCGCCGGACAGTGGTCCCAGGGGACCACTGAAGCTTTCTTT. The whole variable domain, filled in from reference TRBV5-1 and TRBJ1-1, reads KAGVTQTPRYLIKTRGQQVTLSCSPISGHRSVSWYQQTPGQGLQFLFEYFSETQRNKGNFPGRFSGRQFSNSRSEMNVSTLELGDSALYLCAGQWSQGTTEAFFGQGTRLTVV.

V gene TRBV7-9 combines with J gene TRBJ1-6; 9 nucleotides align to TRBD1. The germline V gene encodes CDR1 SEHNR and CDR2 FQNEAQ (reference sequence). The V segment lost 3 bases and the J segment 6 bases; nucleotides outside the gene matches: 6. The CDR3 is made up of 16 amino acids. As DNA, the CDR3 is TGTGCCAGCAGCTTTTCCGGGACAGGGCCTAATTCACCCCTCCACTTT. It codes for CASSFSGTGPNSPLHF.

The rearrangement links TRBV7-2 to TRBJ1-1; D might be TRBD1 (5 bases). This CDR3 region has 16 residues. Germline V gene data show CDR1 as SGHTA and CDR2 as FQGNSA. Trimming stripped 1 base from V and 1 base from J, with 13 bases between. The CDR3 nucleotides read TGTGCCAGCAGCTTAGTTACGGGGGTGAAGAACACTGAAGCTTTCTTT. This encodes CASSLVTGVKNTEAFF.

The genes are TRBV28 and TRBJ1-2; 7 bases line up with TRBD1. The CDR3 has 13 amino acids. Germline V gene sequence: CDR1 MDHEN, CDR2 SYDVKM. After removal of 6 bases from V and 7 bases from J, the junction contained 8 bases not matched to a gene. CDR3 DNA sequence: TGTGCCAGCAGACAACAGGGGAGAGGTGGCTACACCTTC. Translating gives CASRQQGRGGYTF.

This clone was observed once. This chain uses TRBV6-6 with TRBJ2-2; D gene unclear. Trimming removed 6 bases at V and 2 bases at J, with 13 bases between. Germline CDR1 reads MNHNY; CDR2 reads SVGAGI (reference sequence). The CDR3 contains 15 residues. The CDR3 loop is CASSSSALNTGELFF. The CDR3 bases are TGTGCCAGCAGCTCATCAGCCCTCAACACCGGGGAGCTGTTTTTT.

The chain employs TRBV9 and TRBJ2-1; D may be TRBD1 (5 bases). The germline V gene encodes CDR1 SGDLS and CDR2 YYNGEE. The CDR3 is 19 residues long. Trimming took 0 bases from V and 3 from J, leaving 22 bases between them. The CDR3 bases are TGTGCCAGCAGCGTAGGGGATGGTGGGGTAGGTAGGGGCTACAATGAGCAGTTCTTC. It yields the protein CASSVGDGGVGRGYNEQFF.

As concerns this clone: Other DNA sequences in this sample translate to the same CDR3. The chain links TRBV10-1 to TRBJ2-3, with no clear D. The CDR3 loop spans 12 amino acids. The germline CDR1 and CDR2 sequences are WNHNN and SYGVQD (reference sequence). V gave up 3 bases and J gave up 4 bases, with 5 bases separating them. CDR3 DNA sequence: TGCGCCAGCAGTGATAACTCAGATACGCAGTATTTT. Encoded protein: CASSDNSDTQYF.

The rearrangement links TRBV18 to TRBJ2-3, with no clear D. CDR3 length: 18 amino acids. With 3 bases removed from V and 4 bases from J, the gap between germline ends came to 23 bases. Germline V CDR1 and CDR2: KGHSH, LQKENI. CDR3 DNA sequence: TGTGCCAGCTCACCTCGCCGGAAGGATAGTGCAACAGCAGATACGCAGTATTTT. It translates to CASSPRRKDSATADTQYF.

A single count supports this clone. The chain recombines TRBV7-8 with TRBJ2-5, with TRBD1 matching over 8 bases. CDR3 length: 14 amino acids. Germline CDR1 is SGHVS and CDR2 is FQNEAQ. V shed 1 base, J shed 5 bases, and the junction held 3 bases outside the gene matches. CDR3 residues: CASSLDWDRETQYF. In DNA form, the CDR3 reads TGTGCCAGCAGCTTAGATTGGGACAGGGAGACCCAGTACTTC.

The chain's CDR3 is CASSPTSGSNNEQFF. The CDR3 region has the DNA TGTGCCAGCTCACCGACCTCCGGGAGTAACAATGAGCAGTTCTTC. The chain links TRBV18 to TRBJ2-1; tentative D call: TRBD2 (6 bases). Between the trimmed V and J ends, which lost 3 bases and 5 bases, there was a span of 14 bases. Germline assignment: CDR1 KGHSH and CDR2 LQKENI. The CDR3 contains 15 residues. Full variable domain (remainder filled in from reference TRBV18 and TRBJ2-1): NAGVMQNPRHLVRRRGQEARLRCSPMKGHSHVYWYRQLPEEGLKFMVYLQKENIIDESGMPKERFSAEFPKEGPSILRIQQVVRGDSAAYFCASSPTSGSNNEQFFGPGTRLTVL.

The V and J genes are TRBV27 and TRBJ1-1; a weak D match, TRBD1 (5 bases). CDR3 length: 14 amino acids. Trimming removed 6 bases at V and 2 bases at J, with 13 bases between. The germline V gene encodes CDR1 MNHEY and CDR2 SMNVEV (reference sequence). CDR3 DNA sequence: TGTGCCAGCAGGGGGCCAGACAAAAACACTGAAGCTTTCTTT. Translated, it gives CASRGPDKNTEAFF.

To note about this clone: This clone may be a read error of a much larger clone one base away. V is TRBV9 and J is TRBJ2-5; no firm D call. The V gene's germline CDR1 is SGDLS and CDR2 YYNGEE. This CDR3 comprises 12 residues. The CDR3 DNA reads as TGTGCCTGCAGCTCCCTCGGAGAGACCCAGTACTTC. This encodes CACSSLGETQYF.

The chain recombines TRBV2 with TRBJ2-3; D is perhaps TRBD2 (5 bases). The CDR3 spans 13 residues. CDR1 and CDR2 from the germline V gene are SNHLY and FYNNEI. V was cut by 7 bases and J by 4 bases, with 12 bases left in between. The CDR3 DNA reads TGTGCCAGCAAGCGGAGGCTTCCAGATACGCAGTATTTT. It codes for CASKRRLPDTQYF.

The chain employs TRBV27 and TRBJ1-2; D may be TRBD1 (5 bases). The CDR3 has 15 residues. Looked up from germline, CDR1 is MNHEY and CDR2 is SMNVEV (reference sequence). Trimming took off 0 bases at V and 2 bases at J, with 10 bases between the two ends. DNA of the CDR3: TGTGCCAGCAGTTTATCGAAGACAGTCAACTATGGCTACACCTTC. Residues: CASSLSKTVNYGYTF.

The V gene is TRBV7-9, the J gene TRBJ2-7; D is perhaps TRBD1 (6 bases). The germline V and J ends were trimmed by 1 base and 2 bases, with 15 bases remaining between them. Germline assignment: CDR1 SEHNR and CDR2 FQNEAQ (reference sequence). The CDR3 covers 16 residues. Written as DNA, the CDR3 is TGTGCCAGCAGCTTAGAGGTAGTGGGGGCTCCCTACGAGCAGTACTTC. It encodes CASSLEVVGAPYEQYF.

This chain connects TRBV4-1 to TRBJ2-4; perhaps D is TRBD1 or TRBD2 (5 bases each). The CDR3 sequence is 17 residues long. The V and J ends lost 1 base and 1 base respectively, with 14 bases between them. CDR1 MGHRA and CDR2 YSYEKL come from the germline V gene. The CDR3 DNA follows: TGCGCCAGCAGCCAAGGAGACGGGACGAAGGCCAAAAACATTCAGTACTTC. As protein: CASSQGDGTKAKNIQYF.

The V gene is TRBV2, the J gene TRBJ1-1; D not resolved. Germline V gene data show CDR1 as SNHLY and CDR2 as FYNNEI. The CDR3 is 14 residues long. V was trimmed by 4 bases and J by 0 bases, leaving 9 bases between them. CDR3 DNA sequence: TGTGCCAGCAGTGTGGGTTCTATGAACACTGAAGCTTTCTTT. Translation gives CASSVGSMNTEAFF. The full variable domain, in which reference TRBV2 and TRBJ1-1 provide the parts outside the CDR3, is EPEVTQTPSHQVTQMGQEVILRCVPISNHLYFYWYRQILGQKVEFLVSFYNNEISEKSEIFDDQFSVERPDGSNFTLKIRSTKLEDSAMYFCASSVGSMNTEAFFGQGTRLTVV.

The gene calls are TRBV5-1 and TRBJ2-3; possibly TRBD1 or TRBD2 for D (6 bases each). The length of the CDR3 is 14 residues. Trimming removed 4 bases from V and 6 bases from J, with 15 bases in between. CDR1 and CDR2 from the germline V gene are SGHRS and YFSETQ. This chain's CDR3 is CASSPTGAGDTQYF. The CDR3 nucleotides read TGCGCCAGCAGCCCCACGGGGGCTGGGGATACGCAGTATTTT.

The rearrangement uses TRBV29-1 and TRBJ1-1, with D perhaps TRBD1 (5 bases). Germline CDR1 is SQVTM and CDR2 is ANQGSEA. The CDR3 loop spans 14 amino acids. The ends were cut back, 3 bases at V and 1 base at J, with 12 bases in the middle. The CDR3 reads CSVDYRTKNTEAFF. CDR3 sequence (DNA): TGCAGCGTTGATTACAGGACCAAGAACACTGAAGCTTTCTTT.